The 13 T cell receptor beta chains presented below share a single source sample, sequenced in a study of blood T cells in healthy people across ages. Alongside a J-beta primer mix, a sample-barcoded 5' primer served in a second PCR lasting about 7 to 12 cycles. TCRdb reprocessed the 5' RACE reads with MiXCR, giving one entry per CDR3 protein. The table includes hundreds of thousands of distinct CDR3 sequences, more than 45% detected once. Sequencing was done on a sample of blood. Every receptor here comes from a young man in good health.

CDR3 bases: TGCGCCAGCAGCTTGGTCGGTCAGCAAGAGACCCAGTACTTC. Encoded protein: CASSLVGQQETQYF. This sequence joins TRBV5-1 and TRBJ2-5; no clear D. The V and J ends lost 0 bases and 2 bases respectively, with 8 bases between them. Germline CDR1 is SGHRS and CDR2 is YFSETQ. The CDR3 spans 14 residues.

This clonotype was detected once. This rearrangement joins TRBV29-1 to TRBJ2-3; D is unresolved. V was clipped by 3 bases and J by 0 bases, with 7 bases between them. CDR1 is SQVTM, CDR2 ANQGSEA, per germline. The CDR3 extends over 13 amino acids. The CDR3 loop is CSVEATSTDTQYF. The CDR3 DNA reads as TGCAGCGTTGAGGCGACTAGCACAGATACGCAGTATTTT.

The CDR3 region has the DNA TGCAGCGTTGAGGCTCCACTAGCGTACACACTTCGCACAGATACGCAGTATTTT. Protein sequence: CSVEAPLAYTLRTDTQYF. J is TRBJ2-3 and V is TRBV29-1, with 7 bases aligning to TRBD2. In germline, CDR1 is SQVTM, CDR2 ANQGSEA. The CDR3 consists of 18 residues. V shed 3 bases and J 1 base; nucleotides not matched to a gene: 16.

The chain employs TRBV28 and TRBJ2-3; D uncertain. The CDR3 runs to 12 residues. V lost 6 bases to trimming and J lost 1 base, with 5 bases between them. In germline, CDR1 is MDHEN, CDR2 SYDVKM. CDR3 nucleotide sequence: TGTGCCAGCAGAGACCGCACAGATACGCAGTATTTT. It specifies CASRDRTDTQYF.

The rearrangement uses TRBV3-1 and TRBJ2-7, with TRBD1 as a possible D gene (6 bases). This CDR3 contains 14 residues. Looked up from germline, CDR1 is LGHDT and CDR2 is YNNKEL (reference sequence). V shed 1 base and J shed 4 bases, with 11 bases lying between them. CDR3 DNA: TGTGCCAGCAGCCAAGGCCAGGGGAAATACGAGCAGTACTTC. Protein: CASSQGQGKYEQYF.

Only one count was recorded for this clonotype. The rearrangement uses TRBV4-2 and TRBJ2-4; the D is unclear. Judging by the DNA end, TRBJ2-5 fits better; the J call may be wrong. The CDR3 totals 15 residues. CDR1 is LGHNA, CDR2 YNFKEQ, per germline. CDR3 protein: CASSQDPEPGETQYF. CDR3 nucleotides: TGTGCCAGCAGCCAAGATCCGGAACCCGGGGAGACCCAGTACTTC.

This clonotype was picked up a small number of times. V is TRBV9 and J is TRBJ2-5; D perhaps matches TRBD2 (6 bases). The J call could be wrong; TRBJ2-7 is a better fit for the DNA end. The CDR3 sequence is 15 residues long. Germline V lookup: CDR1 SGDLS, CDR2 YYNGEE. The CDR3 nucleotides read TGTGCCAGCAGCGCTGGGACTTCAAGTACCTACGAGCAGTACTTC. Residues: CASSAGTSSTYEQYF.

This clonotype has a handful of counts. The V and J genes are TRBV4-3 and TRBJ2-3; weak D call: TRBD2 (6 bases). The ends were cut back, 0 bases at V and 0 bases at J, with 13 bases in the middle. CDR3 size: 17 residues. In germline, CDR1 is LGHNA, CDR2 YSLEER. This CDR3 is CASSQERASDSTDTQYF. In DNA form, the CDR3 reads TGCGCCAGCAGCCAAGAGAGGGCTAGCGATAGCACAGATACGCAGTATTTT.

This clonotype was detected a few times. V gene TRBV20-1 combines with J gene TRBJ1-6, with unresolved D. Looked up from germline, CDR1 is DFQATT and CDR2 is SNEGSKA (reference sequence). V was pared by 2 bases and J by 15 bases, with 11 bases between. This CDR3 spans 11 amino acids. The CDR3 reads CSARSDLVLHF. As DNA, the CDR3 is TGCAGTGCTAGATCTGATCTAGTCCTCCACTTT.

As regards this clonotype: Compared with germline, one end of the junction differs, possibly owing to a read error. This chain joins TRBV29-1 and TRBJ1-2, with 9 bases fitting TRBD1. This CDR3 contains 13 residues. Germline V gene data show CDR1 as SQVTM and CDR2 as ANQGSEA. CDR3 protein: CSAENRGLDGYTF. CDR3 coding DNA: TGCAGCGCTGAAAACAGGGGGCTTGATGGCTACACCTTC. The variable domain in full, with the rest retrieved from reference TRBV29-1 and TRBJ1-2, is SAVISQKPSRDICQRGTSLTIQCQVDSQVTMMFWYRQQPGQSLTLIATANQGSEATYESGFVIDKFPISRPNLTFSTLTVSNMSPEDSSIYLCSAENRGLDGYTFGSGTRLTVV.

This chain links TRBV4-3 with TRBJ2-1, with 11 bases matching TRBD2. The J segment lost 1 base and the V segment lost 0 bases, leaving 8 bases of the junction unmatched. This CDR3 has 19 amino acids. Germline V lookup: CDR1 LGHNA, CDR2 YSLEER. The CDR3 protein is CASSQDRTSGSHSYNEQFF. The DNA of the CDR3 is TGCGCCAGCAGCCAAGATCGAACTAGCGGGAGTCATTCCTACAATGAGCAGTTCTTC.

V is TRBV11-1 and J is TRBJ2-1; no definite D call. The CDR3 sequence is 13 residues long. Trimming cost V 5 bases and J 14 bases, with 19 bases left between them. Germline CDR1 reads SGHAT; CDR2 reads FQDESV (reference sequence). CDR3 loop: CASSPGLERREFF. The CDR3 DNA reads as TGTGCCAGCAGCCCCGGTCTAGAGCGCCGCGAGTTCTTC. Full variable domain (missing parts from reference TRBV11-1 and TRBJ2-1): EAEVAQSPRYKITEKSQAVAFWCDPISGHATLYWYRQILGQGPELLVQFQDESVVDDSQLPKDRFSAERLKGVDSTLKIQPAELGDSAMYLCASSPGLERREFFGPGTRLTVL.

In this sample, this clonotype turned up many times. The chain carries TRBV7-3 and TRBJ2-3; no clear D. CDR1 is SGHTA and CDR2 is FQGTGA in the germline V gene. V was trimmed by 3 bases and J by 5 bases, leaving 9 bases between them. This CDR3 has 13 residues. The DNA for the CDR3 is TGTGCCAGCAGCTTGTTCGCCCAAGATACGCAGTATTTT. This codes for CASSLFAQDTQYF.